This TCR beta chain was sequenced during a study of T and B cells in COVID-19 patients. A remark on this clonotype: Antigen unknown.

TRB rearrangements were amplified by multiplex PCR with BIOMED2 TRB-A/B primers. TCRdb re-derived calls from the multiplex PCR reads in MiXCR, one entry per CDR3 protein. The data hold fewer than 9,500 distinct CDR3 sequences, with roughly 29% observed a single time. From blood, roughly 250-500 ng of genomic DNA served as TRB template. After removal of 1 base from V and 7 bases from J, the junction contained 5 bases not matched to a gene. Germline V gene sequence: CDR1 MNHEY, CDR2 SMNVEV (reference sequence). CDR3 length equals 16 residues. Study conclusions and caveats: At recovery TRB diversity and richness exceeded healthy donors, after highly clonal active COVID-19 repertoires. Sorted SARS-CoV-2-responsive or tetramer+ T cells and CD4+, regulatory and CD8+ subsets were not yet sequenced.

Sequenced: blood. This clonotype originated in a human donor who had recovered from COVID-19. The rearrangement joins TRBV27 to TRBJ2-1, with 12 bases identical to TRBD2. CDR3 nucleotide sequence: TGTGCCAGCAGTTTATTGACTAGCGGGGGTCCTAATGAGCAGTTCTTC. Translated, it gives CASSLLTSGGPNEQFF.